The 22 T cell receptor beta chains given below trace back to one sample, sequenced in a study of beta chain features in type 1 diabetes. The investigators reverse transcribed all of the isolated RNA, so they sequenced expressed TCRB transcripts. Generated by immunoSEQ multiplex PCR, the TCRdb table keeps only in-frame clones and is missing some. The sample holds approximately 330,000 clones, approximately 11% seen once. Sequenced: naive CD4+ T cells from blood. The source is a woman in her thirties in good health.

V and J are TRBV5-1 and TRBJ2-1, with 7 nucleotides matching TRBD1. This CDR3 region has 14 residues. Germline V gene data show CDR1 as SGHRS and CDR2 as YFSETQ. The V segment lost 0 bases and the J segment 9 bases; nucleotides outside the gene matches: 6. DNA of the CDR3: TGCGCCAGCAGCTTGGACGGCAGGGGGAGTGAGCAGTTCTTC. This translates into CASSLDGRGSEQFF.

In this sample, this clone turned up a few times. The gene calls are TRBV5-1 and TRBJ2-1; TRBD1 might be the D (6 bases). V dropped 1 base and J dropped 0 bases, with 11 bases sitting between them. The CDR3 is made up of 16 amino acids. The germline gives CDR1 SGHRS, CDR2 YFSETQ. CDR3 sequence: CASSLFGDNSYNEQFF. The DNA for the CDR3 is TGCGCCAGCAGCTTGTTCGGGGACAACTCCTACAATGAGCAGTTCTTC.

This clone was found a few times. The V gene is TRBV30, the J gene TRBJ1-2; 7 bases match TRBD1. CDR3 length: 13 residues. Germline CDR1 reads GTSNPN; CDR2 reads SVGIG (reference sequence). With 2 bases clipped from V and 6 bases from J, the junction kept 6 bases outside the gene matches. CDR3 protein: CAWSQTGLNGYTF. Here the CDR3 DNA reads TGTGCCTGGAGTCAGACAGGGTTGAATGGCTACACCTTC.

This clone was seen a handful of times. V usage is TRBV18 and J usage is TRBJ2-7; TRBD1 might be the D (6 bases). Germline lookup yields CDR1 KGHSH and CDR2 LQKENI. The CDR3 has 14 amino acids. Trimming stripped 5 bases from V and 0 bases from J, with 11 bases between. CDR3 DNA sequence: TGTGCCAGCTCAACCCGGACAGACTCCTACGAGCAGTACTTC. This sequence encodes CASSTRTDSYEQYF.

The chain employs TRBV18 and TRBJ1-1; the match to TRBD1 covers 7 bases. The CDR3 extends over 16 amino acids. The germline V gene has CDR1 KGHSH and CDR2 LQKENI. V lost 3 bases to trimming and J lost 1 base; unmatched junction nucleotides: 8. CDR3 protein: CASSPKNPGGNTEAFF. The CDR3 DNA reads TGTGCCAGCTCACCTAAAAACCCAGGGGGGAACACTGAAGCTTTCTTT.

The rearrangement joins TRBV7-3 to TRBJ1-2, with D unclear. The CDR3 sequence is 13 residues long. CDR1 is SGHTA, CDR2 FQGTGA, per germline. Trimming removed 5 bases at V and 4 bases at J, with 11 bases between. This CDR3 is CASSRVVGYGYTF. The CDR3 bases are TGTGCCAGCAGCAGAGTTGTCGGCTATGGCTACACCTTC.

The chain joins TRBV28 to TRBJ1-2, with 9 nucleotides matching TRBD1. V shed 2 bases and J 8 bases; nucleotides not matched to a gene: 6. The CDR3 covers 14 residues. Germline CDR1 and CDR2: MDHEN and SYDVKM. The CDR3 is CASSLRGQGKGYTF. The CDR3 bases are TGTGCCAGCAGTTTAAGGGGACAGGGTAAAGGCTACACCTTC.

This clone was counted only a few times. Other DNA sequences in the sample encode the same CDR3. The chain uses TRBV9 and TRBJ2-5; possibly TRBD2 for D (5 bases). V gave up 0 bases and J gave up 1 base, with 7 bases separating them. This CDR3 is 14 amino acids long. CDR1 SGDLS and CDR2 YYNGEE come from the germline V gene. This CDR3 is CASSVARGQETQYF. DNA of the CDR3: TGTGCCAGCAGCGTAGCCCGGGGCCAAGAGACCCAGTACTTC. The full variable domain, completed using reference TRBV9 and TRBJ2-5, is DSGVTQTPKHLITATGQRVTLRCSPRSGDLSVYWYQQSLDQGLQFLIQYYNGEERAKGNILERFSAQQFPDLHSELNLSSLELGDSALYFCASSVARGQETQYFGPGTRLLVL.

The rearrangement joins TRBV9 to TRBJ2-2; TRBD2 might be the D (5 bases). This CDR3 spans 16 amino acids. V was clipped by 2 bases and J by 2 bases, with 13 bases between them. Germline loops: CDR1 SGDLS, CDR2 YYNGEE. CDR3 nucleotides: TGTGCCAGCAGCGTCGGACTTAGCTTTAACACCGGGGAGCTGTTTTTT. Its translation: CASSVGLSFNTGELFF.

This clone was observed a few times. CDR3 in DNA: TGTGCCTGGATACCCAGGGCGAACACTGAAGCTTTCTTT. It encodes CAWIPRANTEAFF. J is TRBJ1-1 and V is TRBV30, with TRBD1 as a possible D gene (5 bases). CDR1 and CDR2 from the germline V gene are GTSNPN and SVGIG (reference sequence). V lost 4 bases and J 1 base, leaving 10 bases between the germline ends. CDR3 length: 13 amino acids. The variable domain in full, with the rest retrieved from reference TRBV30 and TRBJ1-1, is SQTIHQWPATLVQPVGSPLSLECTVEGTSNPNLYWYRQAAGRGLQLLFYSVGIGQISSEVPQNLSASRPQDRQFILSSKKLLLSDSGFYLCAWIPRANTEAFFGQGTRLTVV.

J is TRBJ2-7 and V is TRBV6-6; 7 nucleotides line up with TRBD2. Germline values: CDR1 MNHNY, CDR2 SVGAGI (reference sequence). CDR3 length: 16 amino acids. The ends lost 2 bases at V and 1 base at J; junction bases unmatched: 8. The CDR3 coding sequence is TGTGCCAGCAGTTACGGTCCTCGCGGGGGTTCCTACGAGCAGTACTTC. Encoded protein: CASSYGPRGGSYEQYF.

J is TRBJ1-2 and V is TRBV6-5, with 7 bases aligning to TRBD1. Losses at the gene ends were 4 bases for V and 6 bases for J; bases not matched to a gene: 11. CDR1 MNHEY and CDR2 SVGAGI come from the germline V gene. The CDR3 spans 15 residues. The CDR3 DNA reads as TGTGCCAGCAGTTCCCTGGACAGGAAATATGATGGCTACACCTTC. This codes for CASSSLDRKYDGYTF.

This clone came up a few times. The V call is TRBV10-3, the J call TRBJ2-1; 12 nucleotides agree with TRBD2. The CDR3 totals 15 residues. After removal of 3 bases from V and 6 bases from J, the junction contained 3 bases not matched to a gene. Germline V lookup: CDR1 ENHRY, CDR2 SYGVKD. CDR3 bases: TGTGCCATCAGTGATCGGACTAGCGGGACCAATGAGCAGTTCTTC. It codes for CAISDRTSGTNEQFF.

The CDR3 reads CASSPALARYYEQYF. CDR3 in DNA: TGTGCCAGCAGCCCCGCGCTAGCCAGGTACTACGAGCAGTACTTC. The chain uses TRBV28 and TRBJ2-7, with D maybe TRBD2 (5 bases). The germline gives CDR1 MDHEN, CDR2 SYDVKM. V was cut by 6 bases and J by 3 bases, with 18 bases left in between. The length of the CDR3 is 15 residues.

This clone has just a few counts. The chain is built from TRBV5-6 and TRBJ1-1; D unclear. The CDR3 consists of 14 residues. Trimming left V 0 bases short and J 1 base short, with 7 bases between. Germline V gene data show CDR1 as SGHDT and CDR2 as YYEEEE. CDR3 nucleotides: TGTGCCAGCAGCTTGGAGCGGCCGAACACTGAAGCTTTCTTT. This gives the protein CASSLERPNTEAFF.

CDR3 residues: CASSPTSGRAFDEQFF. The CDR3 nucleotides are TGCGCCAGCAGCCCGACTAGCGGGAGGGCCTTCGATGAGCAGTTCTTC. This chain joins TRBV5-1 and TRBJ2-1, with TRBD2 matching over 14 bases. CDR1 is SGHRS and CDR2 is YFSETQ in the germline V gene. This CDR3 has 16 amino acids. V lost 4 bases to trimming and J lost 8 bases; unmatched junction nucleotides: 8. Full variable domain (remainder filled in from reference TRBV5-1 and TRBJ2-1): KAGVTQTPRYLIKTRGQQVTLSCSPISGHRSVSWYQQTPGQGLQFLFEYFSETQRNKGNFPGRFSGRQFSNSRSEMNVSTLELGDSALYLCASSPTSGRAFDEQFFGPGTRLTVL.

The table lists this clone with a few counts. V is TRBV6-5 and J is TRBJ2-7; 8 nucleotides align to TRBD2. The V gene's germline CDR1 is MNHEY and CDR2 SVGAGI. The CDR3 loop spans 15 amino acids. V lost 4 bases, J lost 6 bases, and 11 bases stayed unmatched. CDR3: CASSSPSRGAVEQYF. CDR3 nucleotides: TGTGCCAGCAGTTCCCCCTCGCGGGGGGCTGTCGAGCAGTACTTC.

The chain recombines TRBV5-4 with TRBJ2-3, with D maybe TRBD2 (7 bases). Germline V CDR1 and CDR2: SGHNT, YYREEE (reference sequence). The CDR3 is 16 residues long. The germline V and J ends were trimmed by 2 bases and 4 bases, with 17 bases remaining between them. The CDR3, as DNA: TGTGCCAGCAGCTTCGGGTTCGGGGGGCGCTCAGATACGCAGTATTTT. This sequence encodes CASSFGFGGRSDTQYF. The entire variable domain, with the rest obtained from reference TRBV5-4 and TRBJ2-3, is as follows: ETGVTQSPTHLIKTRGQQVTLRCSSQSGHNTVSWYQQALGQGPQFIFQYYREEENGRGNFPPRFSGLQFPNYSSELNVNALELDDSALYLCASSFGFGGRSDTQYFGPGTRLTVL.

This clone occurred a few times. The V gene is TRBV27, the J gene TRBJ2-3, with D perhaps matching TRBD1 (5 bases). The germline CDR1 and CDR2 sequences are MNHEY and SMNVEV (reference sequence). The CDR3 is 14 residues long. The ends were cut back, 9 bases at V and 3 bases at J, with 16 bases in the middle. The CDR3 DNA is TGTGCCAGTTCTTTGACAGAAGGGACAGATACGCAGTATTTT. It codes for CASSLTEGTDTQYF.

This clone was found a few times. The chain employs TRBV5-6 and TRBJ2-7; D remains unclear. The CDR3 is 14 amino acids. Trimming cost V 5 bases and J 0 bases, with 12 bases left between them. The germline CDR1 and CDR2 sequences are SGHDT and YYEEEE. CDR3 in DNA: TGTGCCAGCAGACCGGCTAGTTACTCCTACGAGCAGTACTTC. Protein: CASRPASYSYEQYF.

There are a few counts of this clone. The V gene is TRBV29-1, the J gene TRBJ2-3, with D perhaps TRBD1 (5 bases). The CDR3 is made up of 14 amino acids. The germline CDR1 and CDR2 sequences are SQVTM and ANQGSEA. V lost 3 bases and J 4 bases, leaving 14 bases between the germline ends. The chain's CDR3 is CSVEGPGGADTQYF. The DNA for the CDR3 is TGCAGCGTTGAGGGGCCCGGTGGGGCAGATACGCAGTATTTT.

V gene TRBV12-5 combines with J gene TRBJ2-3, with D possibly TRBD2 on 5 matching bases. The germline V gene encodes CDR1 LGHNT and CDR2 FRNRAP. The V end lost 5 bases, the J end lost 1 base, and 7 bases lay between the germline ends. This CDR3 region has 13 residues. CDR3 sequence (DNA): TGTGCTAGTGGTGGAGGCCGCACAGATACGCAGTATTTT. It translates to CASGGGRTDTQYF.